Detailed here is one TCR beta chain. What it binds is not known. The data belong to a study of long-term antiretroviral therapy in people with HIV. Whole-study findings and limits: Researchers lacked any data on ART adherence, viral resistance or therapy changes.

The CDR3 is 16 amino acids. Germline V gene data show CDR1 as SGHDT and CDR2 as YYEEEE. The V and J ends lost 4 bases and 8 bases, in that order; junction bases with no gene match: 12. The run of the v3.0 immunoSEQ assay was at survey level. This table comes from immunoSEQ multiplex PCR, and its TCRdb copy is limited to in-frame clones, with some not included. The table includes more than 6,000 clones, just under 75% detected once. The receptor was isolated from a man younger than 35 with HIV. Sample: unsorted PBMCs, taken 0.1 years before starting antiretroviral therapy. The chain couples TRBV5-6 to TRBJ1-4; 9 bases are shared with TRBD1. Here the CDR3 DNA reads TGTGCCAGCAGCGACTACATACAGGGGGCTGGGGAAAAACTGTTTTTT. Translated: CASSDYIQGAGEKLFF.